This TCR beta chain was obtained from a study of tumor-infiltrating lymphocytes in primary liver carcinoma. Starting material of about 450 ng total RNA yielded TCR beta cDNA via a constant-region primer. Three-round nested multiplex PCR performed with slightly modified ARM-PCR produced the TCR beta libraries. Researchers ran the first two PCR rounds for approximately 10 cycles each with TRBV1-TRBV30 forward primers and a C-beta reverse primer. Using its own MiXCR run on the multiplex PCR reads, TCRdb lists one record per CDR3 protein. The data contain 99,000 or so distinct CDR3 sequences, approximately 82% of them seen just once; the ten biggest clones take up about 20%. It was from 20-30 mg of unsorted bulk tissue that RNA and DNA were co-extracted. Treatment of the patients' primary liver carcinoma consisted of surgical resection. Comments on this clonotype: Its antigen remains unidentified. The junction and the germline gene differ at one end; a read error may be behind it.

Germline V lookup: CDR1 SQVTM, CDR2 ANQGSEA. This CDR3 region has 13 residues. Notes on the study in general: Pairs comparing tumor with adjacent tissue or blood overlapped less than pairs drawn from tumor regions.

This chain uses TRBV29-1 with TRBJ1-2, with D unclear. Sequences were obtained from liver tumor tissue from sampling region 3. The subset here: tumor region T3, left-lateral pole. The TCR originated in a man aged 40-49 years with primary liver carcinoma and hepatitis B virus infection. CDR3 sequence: CSVYLVRDYGYTF. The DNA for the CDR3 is TGCAGCGTGTATCTTGTTCGCGACTATGGCTATACCTTC. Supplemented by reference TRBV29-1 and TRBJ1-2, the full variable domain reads SAVISQKPSRDICQRGTSLTIQCQVDSQVTMMFWYRQQPGQSLTLIATANQGSEATYESGFVIDKFPISRPNLTFSTLTVSNMSPEDSSIYLCSVYLVRDYGYTFGSGTRLTVV.